Listed below are T cell receptor beta chains from one sample, sequenced in a study of blood T cell repertoires in COVID-19. Sequenced by immunoSEQ multiplex PCR; TCRdb stores in-frame clones only, minus some. The data contain around 79,000 clones, about 88% of them singletons. Sequenced sample: peripheral blood. Every receptor here comes from a human donor in a cohort sampled during active COVID-19. CDR3s include the opening cysteine and the closing phenylalanine or tryptophan. D genes are given only for firm matches. Some rows mark clone size as missing; the rest say once, few, many or name a class of expanded clone.

j_call clone_size v_call d_call cdr3_nt cdr3_aa
TRBJ2-7 NA TRBV29-1 TRBD1 TGCAGCGTTCGCCACCGGGACAGGTCCTACGAGCAGTACTTC CSVRHRDRSYEQYF
TRBJ1-2 NA TRBV2 TRBD1 TGTGCCAGCAGTGAGGTACGGACAGGAAATGGCTACACCTTC CASSEVRTGNGYTF
TRBJ2-1 NA TRBV3-1/TRBV3-2 TRBD2 TGTGCCAGCAGCCCAGGCGGGAGGCGGGACAATGAGCAGTTCTTC CASSPGGRRDNEQFF
TRBJ2-2 NA TRBV3-1/TRBV3-2 NA TGTGCCAGCAGCCAGGGGGTGGGGGCGGTCACCGGGGAGCTGTTTTTT CASSQGVGAVTGELFF
TRBJ1-2 NA TRBV10-3 NA TGTGCCATCAGTGAAGTGACAGACTATGGCTACACCTTC CAISEVTDYGYTF
TRBJ2-2 NA TRBV5-1 TRBD2 TGCGCCAGCAGCTTTTGGCTAGCGGAAAACACCGGGGAGCTGTTTTTT CASSFWLAENTGELFF
TRBJ1-4 NA TRBV5-1 TRBD1 TGCGCCAGCAGCTTGGGGACAGGGGATGAAAAACTGTTTTTT CASSLGTGDEKLFF
TRBJ1-5 NA TRBV12-3/TRBV12-4 NA TGTGCCAGCAGTCAGGGCAATCAGCCCCAGCATTTT CASSQGNQPQHF
TRBJ2-6 NA TRBV9 TRBD1 TGTGCCAGCAGCCCCTCGAACAGGGGTACTGGGGCCAACGTCCTGACTTTC CASSPSNRGTGANVLTF
TRBJ1-1 NA TRBV6-1 NA TGTGCCAGCAGTGAAAGGGGAGGGATGGAAGCTTTCTTT CASSERGGMEAFF
TRBJ1-1 NA TRBV10-1 NA TGCGCCAGCAGAGCGTCCAGGGTCGGGAACACTGAAGCTTTCTTT CASRASRVGNTEAFF
TRBJ2-3 few TRBV4-2 TRBD2 TGTGCCAGCAGCCAAGCGCTAGCGGGGACAGATACGCAGTATTTT CASSQALAGTDTQYF
TRBJ2-1 many TRBV3-1/TRBV3-2 TRBD2 TGTGCCAGCAGCTTCGGACTAGCGGGCCGAAATGAGCAGTTCTTC CASSFGLAGRNEQFF
TRBJ1-1 NA TRBV7-9 NA TGTGCCAGCAGCTCACACAGGGCCGTAATGAACACTGAAGCTTTCTTT CASSSHRAVMNTEAFF
TRBJ2-7 NA TRBV3-1/TRBV3-2 NA TGTGCCAGCAGCCAAGATACCAGGCTGGGGCAGTACTTC CASSQDTRLGQYF
TRBJ1-4 once TRBV6-1 NA TGTGCCAGCAGTGAATTCCCAGGGCTTGGGGAAAAACTGTTTTTT CASSEFPGLGEKLFF
TRBJ2-7 NA TRBV2 TRBD2 TGTGCCAGCGCCCCCTCAGCGGGAGGTCCCTACGAGCAGTACTTC CASAPSAGGPYEQYF
TRBJ2-1 NA TRBV9 NA TGTGCCAGCAGCGTAGTTGCGGGTGAGCAGTTCTTC CASSVVAGEQFF
TRBJ1-5 NA TRBV19 NA TGTGCCACCAGCGAGGGTAATCAGCCCCAGCATTTT CATSEGNQPQHF
TRBJ2-2 NA TRBV11-2 TRBD2 TGTGCCAGCAGCTTAGTAGCGGGAGGGCCCGGGGAGCTGTTTTTT CASSLVAGGPGELFF
TRBJ1-4 once TRBV5-1 TRBD1 TGCGCCAGCAGCATCGGACAGGGGGTGATTGAAAAACTGTTTTTT CASSIGQGVIEKLFF
TRBJ2-2 NA TRBV10-1 TRBD1 TGCGCCAGCAGTCCTTTGGACAGGGAGGCCGGGGAGCTGTTTTTT CASSPLDREAGELFF
TRBJ2-5 NA TRBV5-1 TRBD1 TGCGCCAGCAGCATGGGACAGGGTGAGGAGACCCAGTACTTC CASSMGQGEETQYF
TRBJ2-3 NA TRBV3-1/TRBV3-2 NA TGTGCCAGCAGCCAGGGCCCGGTGAATGGAGATACGCAGTATTTT CASSQGPVNGDTQYF
TRBJ2-1 NA TRBV19 TRBD2 TGTGCCAGTACCCCCCAAACTAGCGGTCATAATGAGCAGTTCTTC CASTPQTSGHNEQFF
TRBJ2-1 NA TRBV7-3 TRBD2 TGTGCCAGCAGCCCTACCTCGGGGGGGTTTAATGAGCAGTTCTTC CASSPTSGGFNEQFF
TRBJ2-6 NA TRBV5-1 NA TGCGCCAGCAGCTCTGCGGTTAGGGCCAACGTCCTGACTTTC CASSSAVRANVLTF
TRBJ2-2 few TRBV6-6 NA TGTGCCAGCAATCGGGGGCCGGACGGGGAGCTGTTTTTT CASNRGPDGELFF
TRBJ1-1 few TRBV19 NA TGTGCCAGTAGTACCTTCTATATGGCTGAAGCTTTCTTT CASSTFYMAEAFF
TRBJ2-1 NA TRBV19 TRBD1 TGTGCCAGTAGTCCCCCCAGGCAGGGGGCGAACAATGAGCAGTTCTTC CASSPPRQGANNEQFF
TRBJ1-5 NA TRBV28 NA TGTGCCAGCAGGTTCCCTAGCCAGCCCCAGCATTTT CASRFPSQPQHF
TRBJ2-2 NA TRBV5-6 NA TGTGCCAGCAGCTTGGACTTCGACAGGCAGGCCGGGGAGCTGTTTTTT CASSLDFDRQAGELFF
TRBJ1-1 NA TRBV19 NA TGTGCCAGTAGTATTGACTTGTTCGGGGGGCGTGATGAAGCTTTCTTT CASSIDLFGGRDEAFF
TRBJ2-7 NA TRBV9 TRBD1 TGTGCCAGCAGCGTAGCGCAGGGGGCATACGAGCAGTACTTC CASSVAQGAYEQYF
TRBJ2-7 NA TRBV5-1 NA TGCGCCAGCAGCTTGGGACAGGAAATCTACGAGCAGTACTTC CASSLGQEIYEQYF
TRBJ2-1 NA TRBV5-4 TRBD2 TGTGCCAGCAGCACTAGCGGGCGTGAGCAGTTCTTC CASSTSGREQFF
TRBJ2-5 NA TRBV10-2 TRBD2 TGCGCCAGCAGTCTAGCGGGGGGGGAGACCCAGTACTTC CASSLAGGETQYF
TRBJ1-4 NA TRBV3-1/TRBV3-2 TRBD1 TGTGCCAGCAGCCAAAGGGGGCAGGGTTTGTACAATGAAAAACTGTTTTTT CASSQRGQGLYNEKLFF
TRBJ1-5 once TRBV19 TRBD1 TGTGCCAGTAGTATCAGACAGGGGTTGGAGCCCCAGCATTTT CASSIRQGLEPQHF
TRBJ2-7 NA TRBV30 NA TGTGCCTGGAGCAGGGGTAGTACCTACGAGCAGTACTTC CAWSRGSTYEQYF
TRBJ1-2 NA TRBV4-1 TRBD1 TGCGCCAGCAGCCAACTCCAGGGGGCGTATGGCTACACCTTC CASSQLQGAYGYTF
TRBJ2-3 once TRBV4-1 NA TGCGCCAGCAGCCAAGAGGGCGCGGGCCGCACAGATACGCAGTATTTT CASSQEGAGRTDTQYF
TRBJ2-3 NA TRBV14 NA TGTGCCAGCAGCCCAAGGGGGGTCGCGGGGGACATCACAGATACGCAGTATTTT CASSPRGVAGDITDTQYF
TRBJ2-1 NA TRBV29-1 TRBD2 TGCAGCGTTGCCGGGACTAGCGTCAATGAGCAGTTCTTC CSVAGTSVNEQFF